This T cell receptor beta chain was sequenced during a study of shared clonotypes between healthy human individuals. As to this clone: Its specificity is unknown.

Germline lookup yields CDR1 SQVTM and CDR2 ANQGSEA. The CDR3 sequence is 13 residues long. V lost 1 base to trimming and J lost 8 bases, with 11 bases between them. Study-wide points: Blood alone was sampled, and tissue repertoires likely differ.

The method was immunoSEQ multiplex PCR; TCRdb's version includes in-frame clones alone and lacks a portion of them. The sample lists 2 million to 2.5 million clones; 85% to 95% were seen once. The sequence came from a man younger than 35 in good health. Some clones in this sample may be carry-over from other donors' samples. The genes are TRBV29-1 and TRBJ1-4; D gene uncertain. Sequencing used naive CD4+ T cells from PBMCs. Subset reported: CD45RA+ positively selected. The CDR3 protein is CSVEGHGDEKLFF. DNA for the CDR3: TGCAGCGTTGAAGGCCACGGTGACGAAAAACTGTTTTTT.